This T cell receptor (beta chain) was sequenced for a study of graft-versus-host responses after intestinal transplantation. On the study more broadly: For 2 to 4 years after anti-thymocyte globulin induction, all recipients took tacrolimus and steroids.

Notes on the study in general: Researchers found GvH clones in recipient marrow, and some showed up first in ileum or blood. Patients who carried graft-donor T cell macrochimerism also had high graft-versus-host to host-versus-graft clonal ratios in their allografts.

Germline CDR1 is SGHRS and CDR2 is YFSETQ. V was clipped by 1 base and J by 1 base, with 9 bases between them. This CDR3 region has 15 residues. A note on this clone: Its target is not known.

Repertoires were generated with immunoSEQ multiplex PCR, while TCRdb's copy carries only in-frame clones and drops some. The sample yields more than 70,000 clones, 82% seen once. The chain employs TRBV5-1 and TRBJ2-1, with D perhaps TRBD2 (5 bases). This clonotype was obtained from a human donor who received an intestinal transplant. The material sequenced was unstimulated CD4+ T cells sorted from spleen or lymph node cells, taken before intestinal transplant. CDR3 amino acids: CASSLTLASYNEQFF. DNA for the CDR3: TGCGCCAGCAGCTTGACCCTAGCATCCTACAATGAGCAGTTCTTC.